The 17 T cell receptor beta chains given below trace back to one sample, sequenced in a study of blood T cell repertoires in COVID-19. The repertoire was sequenced with immunoSEQ multiplex PCR; TCRdb's copy has only in-frame clones and lacks some. The sample records some 78,000 clones, around 91% being singletons. Sample: peripheral blood. All receptors come from a man aged 70-80 years with active or convalescent COVID-19.

V and J are TRBV7-9 and TRBJ2-3; the D is unclear. Deletions cut 2 bases from V and 0 bases from J, with 9 bases between. CDR1 and CDR2 from the germline V gene are SEHNR and FQNEAQ (reference sequence). The CDR3 covers 15 residues. For the CDR3, the DNA is TGTGCCAGCAGCTTAACAAACCCAAGCACAGATACGCAGTATTTT. This gives the protein CASSLTNPSTDTQYF.

The chain carries TRBV2 and TRBJ1-2; TRBD1 is a possible D gene (5 bases). CDR3 length: 13 residues. The germline V and J ends were trimmed by 6 bases and 7 bases, with 15 bases remaining between them. CDR1 and CDR2 from the germline V gene are SNHLY and FYNNEI. CDR3 amino acids: CASSRDSKGGYTF. The CDR3 bases are TGTGCCAGCAGCCGGGACTCAAAAGGTGGCTACACCTTC.

This chain connects TRBV11-1 to TRBJ1-6, with 7 bases that match TRBD1. The CDR3 consists of 14 residues. Unmatched junction bases numbered 4, after V lost 4 bases and J lost 7 bases. Germline V lookup: CDR1 SGHAT, CDR2 FQDESV (reference sequence). The CDR3 nucleotides read TGTGCCAGCAGCTATACAGGGGAAAATTCACCCCTCCACTTT. Translating gives CASSYTGENSPLHF.

CDR3 coding DNA: TGTGCCAGCTCACCCTCATCCGGGTCGGATGGCTACACCTTC. Amino acid sequence: CASSPSSGSDGYTF. The chain recombines TRBV18 with TRBJ1-2, with D uncertain. CDR3 length equals 14 residues. Germline CDR1 and CDR2: KGHSH and LQKENI. The V end was cut by 3 bases, the J end by 6 bases, with 14 bases between. Using reference TRBV18 and TRBJ1-2 for the parts outside the CDR3, the full variable domain is NAGVMQNPRHLVRRRGQEARLRCSPMKGHSHVYWYRQLPEEGLKFMVYLQKENIIDESGMPKERFSAEFPKEGPSILRIQQVVRGDSAAYFCASSPSSGSDGYTFGSGTRLTVV.

The chain uses TRBV5-5 and TRBJ1-5; TRBD1 aligns across 7 bases. Germline CDR1 reads SGHKS; CDR2 reads YYEKEE (reference sequence). The CDR3 extends over 17 amino acids. With V trimmed by 2 bases and J by 3 bases, 11 bases remained unmatched. CDR3 sequence: CASSFRQGDWNNQPQHF. The CDR3, as DNA: TGTGCCAGCAGCTTCAGACAGGGTGATTGGAACAATCAGCCCCAGCATTTT. The full variable domain, its missing parts supplied by reference TRBV5-5 and TRBJ1-5, is DAGVTQSPTHLIKTRGQQVTLRCSPISGHKSVSWYQQVLGQGPQFIFQYYEKEERGRGNFPDRFSARQFPNYSSELNVNALLLGDSALYLCASSFRQGDWNNQPQHFGDGTRLSIL.

This chain joins TRBV19 and TRBJ1-5, with 9 bases matching TRBD1. In germline, CDR1 is LNHDA, CDR2 SQIVND (reference sequence). This CDR3 has 18 amino acids. J was trimmed by 0 bases and V by 6 bases; bases with no gene match: 12. This CDR3 reads CASRPRTGANYSNQPQHF. The CDR3, as DNA: TGTGCCAGTAGACCTAGGACAGGGGCTAATTATAGCAATCAGCCCCAGCATTTT. The full variable domain, rest sourced from reference TRBV19 and TRBJ1-5, is DGGITQSPKYLFRKEGQNVTLSCEQNLNHDAMYWYRQDPGQGLRLIYYSQIVNDFQKGDIAEGYSVSREKKESFPLTVTSAQKNPTAFYLCASRPRTGANYSNQPQHFGDGTRLSIL.

V usage is TRBV15 and J usage is TRBJ1-2; possible D gene TRBD1, 6 bases. The length of the CDR3 is 13 residues. V dropped 6 bases and J dropped 4 bases, with 12 bases sitting between them. CDR1 LNHNV and CDR2 YYDKDF come from the germline V gene (reference sequence). The CDR3 region is CATRGGGVYGYTF. The CDR3 DNA sequence: TGTGCCACCAGAGGGGGAGGGGTCTATGGCTACACCTTC.

Worth noting for this clone: A read error may account for a junction end that differs from germline. CDR3 DNA sequence: TGTGCCAACAGCCCCCGACAGGGGGGCGGGGAGCTGTTTTTT. Encoded protein: CANSPRQGGGELFF. The V and J genes are TRBV7-2 and TRBJ2-2; TRBD1 aligns across 9 bases. The CDR3 has 14 amino acids. The V gene's germline CDR1 is SGHTA and CDR2 FQGNSA. Complete variable domain (other parts from reference TRBV7-2 and TRBJ2-2): GAGVSQSPSNKVTEKGKDVELRCDPISGHTALYWYRQSLGQGLEFLIYFQGNSAPDKSGLPSDRFSAERTGGSVSTLTIQRTQQEDSAVYLCANSPRQGGGELFFGEGSRLTVL.

The V call is TRBV15, the J call TRBJ1-3; D perhaps matches TRBD1 (6 bases). The V gene lost 5 bases and the J gene lost 0 bases, with 8 bases spanning the gap. The CDR3 covers 14 residues. The germline gives CDR1 LNHNV, CDR2 YYDKDF (reference sequence). The CDR3 spells CATSGQYSGNTIYF. As DNA, the CDR3 is TGTGCCACCAGCGGACAGTACTCTGGAAACACCATATATTTT.

The V and J genes are TRBV11-2 and TRBJ2-7; 7 bases line up with TRBD1. CDR1 and CDR2 from the germline V gene are SGHAT and FQNNGV. The CDR3 covers 12 residues. The J segment lost 4 bases and the V segment lost 8 bases, leaving 5 bases of the junction unmatched. CDR3 nucleotide sequence: TGTGCCAGCGGCAGGGGGATTTACGAGCAGTACTTC. Protein: CASGRGIYEQYF.

The sample holds one count of this clone. This sequence joins TRBV6-2 or TRBV6-3 and TRBJ1-5, with D unresolved. The CDR3 extends over 13 amino acids. CDR1 is MNHEY, CDR2 SVGEGT, per germline. The V end was cut by 4 bases, the J end by 7 bases, with 11 bases between. In DNA, the CDR3 is TGTGCCAGCAGTTTAAAGGCAGGCCAGCCCCAGCATTTT. Translated, it gives CASSLKAGQPQHF.

The V call is TRBV18, the J call TRBJ2-2; 7 bases line up with TRBD1. V gave up 5 bases and J gave up 6 bases; unmatched junction bases: 3. The CDR3 is made up of 13 amino acids. The germline V gene encodes CDR1 KGHSH and CDR2 LQKENI. The CDR3 DNA sequence: TGTGCCAGCTCAACCGGACAGGCCGGGGAGCTGTTTTTT. Translation: CASSTGQAGELFF.

The chain couples TRBV9 to TRBJ1-2; 10 bases agree with TRBD1. The CDR3 is 13 amino acids. V shed 2 bases, J shed 8 bases, and the junction held 3 bases outside the gene matches. Germline V gives CDR1 SGDLS, CDR2 YYNGEE. CDR3 nucleotides: TGTGCCAGCAGCGTTGACAGGGGGCGAGGCTACACCTTC. This encodes CASSVDRGRGYTF.

The J gene is TRBJ2-7, the V gene TRBV2, with D perhaps matching TRBD1 (5 bases). The CDR3 consists of 11 residues. Trimming pared 7 bases from V and 2 bases from J, leaving 6 bases between. Per germline, CDR1 SNHLY and CDR2 FYNNEI. CDR3 in DNA: TGTGCCAGCAAACAGGCCTACGAGCAGTACTTC. This codes for CASKQAYEQYF.

The J gene is TRBJ2-2, the V gene TRBV29-1, with 7 bases fitting TRBD1. In germline, CDR1 is SQVTM, CDR2 ANQGSEA. Trimming cost V 6 bases and J 0 bases; bases outside gene matches: 7. The length of the CDR3 is 15 residues. The CDR3 DNA sequence: TGCAGCGTGAGGGGACAGAAGACGAACACCGGGGAGCTGTTTTTT. Protein product: CSVRGQKTNTGELFF.

CDR3 coding DNA: TGTGCCAGCAGCGTATTGGGCAGGGTGAATGAGCAGTTCTTC. It specifies CASSVLGRVNEQFF. The chain joins TRBV9 to TRBJ2-1; D is perhaps TRBD1 (5 bases). In germline, CDR1 is SGDLS, CDR2 YYNGEE. The CDR3 runs to 14 residues. Trimming pared 1 base from V and 7 bases from J, leaving 12 bases between.

The CDR3: CAWSVGRTGVEAFF. DNA of the CDR3: TGTGCCTGGAGTGTAGGGCGGACGGGGGTGGAAGCTTTCTTT. The chain combines TRBV30 with TRBJ1-1; a possible D gene is TRBD1 (5 bases). The CDR3 totals 14 residues. Trimming stripped 0 bases from V and 8 bases from J, with 16 bases between. Germline V CDR1 and CDR2: GTSNPN, SVGIG (reference sequence).